The 30 T cell receptor beta chains below all came from one sample that was sequenced in a study of T-cell reconstitution after alpha-beta-depleted transplantation in children. Construction of the TCRbeta library involved unique molecular identifiers. TCRdb fed the PCR reads into MiXCR, producing one record per CDR3 protein. This sample has approximately 590,000 distinct CDR3 sequences, with more than 9% found just once. The material was PBMCs from the stem cell graft donor, obtained from the stem cell graft. The receptors stem from a human donor who donated a stem cell graft to a child with acute myeloid leukemia.

The chain has TRBV29-1 and TRBJ2-1; D is undetermined. This CDR3 is 14 amino acids long. Trimming left V 6 bases short and J 0 bases short, with 12 bases between. Germline CDR1 reads SQVTM; CDR2 reads ANQGSEA. CDR3 coding DNA: TGCAGCGTCGCTGGGGTAGGCTCCTACAATGAGCAGTTCTTC. It specifies CSVAGVGSYNEQFF.

The sample holds a few counts of this clonotype. This may come from a read error, since a much larger clone is one base off. This chain joins TRBV9 and TRBJ2-3; no firm D call. Germline lookup yields CDR1 SGDLS and CDR2 YYNGEE. The CDR3 runs to 13 residues. V lost 3 bases to trimming and J lost 0 bases, with 5 bases between them. The CDR3: CASSASSTDTQYF. DNA of the CDR3: TGTGCCAGCAGCGCCTCTAGCACAGATACGCAGTATTTT.

In its sample, this clonotype was seen a few times. The chain combines TRBV29-1 with TRBJ2-5, with TRBD1 identical over 11 bases. The length of the CDR3 is 12 residues. From germline, CDR1 is SQVTM and CDR2 ANQGSEA. CDR3 residues: CSGTGGVETQYF. In nucleotides, the CDR3 is TGCAGTGGGACAGGGGGAGTAGAGACCCAGTACTTC.

This clonotype was picked up a small number of times. J is TRBJ2-1 and V is TRBV7-2; TRBD1 aligns across 8 bases. CDR3 length equals 16 residues. The V gene end was trimmed by 7 bases and the J gene end by 5 bases; junction bases not matched to a gene: 13. The germline V gene has CDR1 SGHTA and CDR2 FQGNSA. In nucleotides, the CDR3 is TGTGCCAGCACCCTAGGACCGGGACAGGTACACAATGAGCAGTTCTTC. This codes for CASTLGPGQVHNEQFF.

This clonotype was detected ten times or more. The V and J genes are TRBV6-2 or TRBV6-3 and TRBJ1-1; D is uncertain. Deletions cut 8 bases from V and 0 bases from J, with 4 bases between. Germline V gene sequence: CDR1 MNHEY, CDR2 SVGEGT. This CDR3 is 11 amino acids long. The CDR3 region is CASGMNTEAFF. CDR3 DNA sequence: TGTGCCAGCGGGATGAACACTGAAGCTTTCTTT.

The chain couples TRBV20-1 to TRBJ2-1, with 11 nucleotides matching TRBD2. Germline V lookup: CDR1 DFQATT, CDR2 SNEGSKA (reference sequence). The CDR3 spans 15 residues. Unmatched junction bases numbered 7, after V lost 0 bases and J lost 9 bases. The CDR3: CSARDGSGRASEQFF. Written as DNA, the CDR3 is TGCAGTGCTAGAGATGGTAGCGGGAGGGCCAGTGAGCAGTTCTTC.

The genes are TRBV29-1 and TRBJ1-4, with D possibly matching TRBD1 (5 bases). The CDR3 consists of 12 residues. Between the trimmed V and J ends, which lost 6 bases and 7 bases, there was a span of 12 bases. Germline assignment: CDR1 SQVTM and CDR2 ANQGSEA. CDR3 in amino acids: CSVREGGEKLFF. CDR3 nucleotides: TGCAGCGTCAGGGAAGGCGGTGAAAAACTGTTTTTT.

This clonotype was detected many times. The J gene is TRBJ2-4, the V gene TRBV7-2; TRBD1 is a possible D gene (7 bases). The CDR3 is 15 amino acids. Trimming cost V 5 bases and J 3 bases, with 14 bases left between them. Germline V gene lookup returns CDR1 SGHTA and CDR2 FQGNSA. In DNA, the CDR3 is TGTGCCAGCAGCATCTACAGGGGAGGCAAAAACATTCAGTACTTC. This codes for CASSIYRGGKNIQYF.

In its sample, this clonotype was seen many times. The CDR3 protein is CASSYTTVNYGYTF. CDR3 coding DNA: TGTGCCAGCAGTTACACGACAGTTAACTATGGCTACACCTTC. The chain joins TRBV6-2 or TRBV6-3 to TRBJ1-2, with D possibly matching TRBD1 (5 bases). The CDR3 totals 14 residues. V shed 2 bases and J shed 1 base, with 8 bases lying between them. Germline CDR1 reads MNHEY; CDR2 reads SVGEGT.

The genes are TRBV18 and TRBJ2-7; D might be TRBD2 (5 bases). V was clipped by 2 bases and J by 2 bases, with 13 bases between them. CDR3 size: 15 residues. The germline V gene encodes CDR1 KGHSH and CDR2 LQKENI. The CDR3 DNA sequence: TGTGCCAGCTCACCAACAAGCGGAGTCACCTACGAGCAGTACTTC. Its translation is CASSPTSGVTYEQYF.

This clonotype has a handful of counts. In nucleotides, the CDR3 is TGCAGCGTTCCCCACAGGGGCTTTGCTTTCTTT. Amino acid sequence: CSVPHRGFAFF. J is TRBJ1-1 and V is TRBV29-1, with 7 bases lining up with TRBD1. The germline V gene has CDR1 SQVTM and CDR2 ANQGSEA. Unmatched junction bases numbered 8, after V lost 5 bases and J lost 11 bases. This CDR3 is 11 amino acids long.

In its sample, this clonotype was seen many times. The rearrangement uses TRBV14 and TRBJ1-1; tentatively, D is TRBD1 (6 bases). CDR1 and CDR2 from the germline V gene are SGHDN and FVKESK. The V and J ends lost 4 bases and 1 base respectively, with 16 bases between them. This CDR3 contains 16 residues. CDR3 nucleotide sequence: TGTGCCAGCAGCCGACCTATGACAGGACGGAACACTGAAGCTTTCTTT. Its translation: CASSRPMTGRNTEAFF.

This clonotype was seen a few times. The V gene is TRBV20-1, the J gene TRBJ2-1; TRBD1 matches at 8 bases. V was clipped by 7 bases and J by 8 bases; unmatched bases: 13. The CDR3 consists of 14 residues. Per the germline V gene, CDR1 is DFQATT and CDR2 is SNEGSKA (reference sequence). CDR3 in amino acids: CSVRQGAGLDEQFF. DNA of the CDR3: TGCAGTGTCAGGCAGGGGGCGGGTTTGGATGAGCAGTTCTTC.

Many counts were recorded for this clonotype. The genes are TRBV9 and TRBJ2-3; 11 bases line up with TRBD2. V dropped 1 base and J dropped 5; count of bases not matched to a gene: 6. The CDR3 is made up of 16 amino acids. Germline CDR1 is SGDLS and CDR2 is YYNGEE. The CDR3 nucleotides are TGTGCCAGCAGCGTATTAGCGGGAGGGTTTAGAGATACGCAGTATTTT. Its translation is CASSVLAGGFRDTQYF.

This chain uses TRBV12-3 or TRBV12-4 with TRBJ1-3, with D perhaps TRBD1 (6 bases). V was clipped by 4 bases and J by 0 bases, with 19 bases between them. This CDR3 has 18 amino acids. The CDR3 reads CASSWGPRGGSSGNTIYF. The DNA of the CDR3 is TGTGCCAGCAGTTGGGGCCCGAGGGGGGGTTCCTCTGGAAACACCATATATTTT.

This clonotype has ten or more counts. The chain combines TRBV9 with TRBJ2-1; D is unresolved. The CDR3 has 15 residues. The V gene's germline CDR1 is SGDLS and CDR2 YYNGEE. V dropped 4 bases and J dropped 2 bases, with 13 bases sitting between them. The CDR3 DNA is TGTGCCAGCAGCCCCCAAGAGGCCCCCTACAATGAGCAGTTCTTC. The encoded protein is CASSPQEAPYNEQFF.

This clonotype was counted a few times. The chain carries TRBV5-6 and TRBJ2-1; 13 nucleotides match TRBD2. V dropped 5 bases and J dropped 8; count of bases not matched to a gene: 7. This CDR3 is 15 amino acids long. The germline V gene encodes CDR1 SGHDT and CDR2 YYEEEE. Written as DNA, the CDR3 is TGTGCCAGCAGAGGGGGACTAGCGGGATTCGATGAGCAGTTCTTC. The encoded protein is CASRGGLAGFDEQFF.

This clonotype was detected ten times or more. The chain is built from TRBV7-6 and TRBJ2-1; D is undetermined. V shed 1 base and J shed 6 bases, with 13 bases lying between them. CDR1 is SGHVS, CDR2 FNYEAQ, per germline. CDR3 length: 15 amino acids. The DNA of the CDR3 is TGTGCCAGCAGCTTAGAGTTCTGGACCTCCAATGAGCAGTTCTTC. Its protein is CASSLEFWTSNEQFF.

The table lists this clonotype with a few counts. The CDR3 region has the DNA TGTGCCAGCAGCGTAGAAGGTCTGACGTACAATGAGCAGTTCTTC. It is translated as CASSVEGLTYNEQFF. V is TRBV9 and J is TRBJ2-1; D remains unclear. CDR3 length: 15 residues. Germline V CDR1 and CDR2: SGDLS, YYNGEE. Deletions cut 0 bases from V and 4 bases from J, with 11 bases between.

The J gene is TRBJ1-2, the V gene TRBV20-1; 7 bases map to TRBD1. The germline V gene has CDR1 DFQATT and CDR2 SNEGSKA (reference sequence). V was pared by 4 bases and J by 8 bases, with 10 bases of the junction left unmatched. There are 13 residues in the CDR3. The CDR3 reads CSATGQGVKGYTF. CDR3 nucleotides: TGCAGTGCTACGGGGCAGGGGGTGAAAGGCTACACCTTC.

V is TRBV25-1 and J is TRBJ1-2, with D perhaps TRBD1 (6 bases). Germline V gene data show CDR1 as MGHDK and CDR2 as SYGVNS. This CDR3 has 14 amino acids. The V gene lost 1 base and the J gene lost 4 bases, with 10 bases spanning the gap. The CDR3 sequence: CASSESGGIYGYTF. The CDR3 nucleotides are TGTGCCAGCAGTGAATCTGGGGGCATCTATGGCTACACCTTC.

The J gene is TRBJ1-4, the V gene TRBV5-1; the match to TRBD1 covers 8 bases. V lost 7 bases to trimming and J lost 8 bases; unmatched junction nucleotides: 10. CDR1 SGHRS and CDR2 YFSETQ come from the germline V gene. This CDR3 contains 14 residues. CDR3 bases: TGCGCCAGCGCTAAGGGGCAGGGGGCCGAAAAACTGTTTTTT. It yields the protein CASAKGQGAEKLFF.

This chain joins TRBV13 and TRBJ2-1, with 14 bases matching TRBD2. Germline CDR1 reads PRHDT; CDR2 reads FYEKMQ (reference sequence). J gave up 8 bases and V 3 bases, and 6 bases lay outside the gene matches. The CDR3 consists of 16 residues. The CDR3 DNA reads as TGTGCCAGCAGCTTGCCGACTAGCGGGAGGGAGGATGAGCAGTTCTTC. Translation gives CASSLPTSGREDEQFF.

This clonotype appeared a few times. This chain uses TRBV18 with TRBJ1-2; D may be TRBD1 (6 bases). V gave up 3 bases and J gave up 0 bases, with 20 bases separating them. Germline V gene data show CDR1 as KGHSH and CDR2 as LQKENI. The CDR3 has 18 residues. The CDR3 region has the DNA TGTGCCAGCTCACCTCGGGACAACCTGAACAAAGCTAACTATGGCTACACCTTC. Translating it yields CASSPRDNLNKANYGYTF.

This clonotype was observed a handful of times. The V gene is TRBV19, the J gene TRBJ2-1; D is unclear. V was shortened by 4 bases and J by 9 bases, with 22 bases between the two germline ends. The CDR3 is made up of 16 amino acids. CDR1 is LNHDA, CDR2 SQIVND, per germline (reference sequence). CDR3 sequence: CASSTAPLPRVGEQFF. The CDR3 bases are TGTGCCAGTAGTACCGCCCCCCTTCCTCGTGTGGGTGAGCAGTTCTTC.

The chain carries TRBV3-1 and TRBJ2-5, with TRBD2 matching over 14 bases. The CDR3 length is 17 residues. Germline assignment: CDR1 LGHDT and CDR2 YNNKEL (reference sequence). Trimming took 1 base from V and 6 from J; bases not matched to a gene: 7. The CDR3 loop reads CASSQVTSGRAEKTQYF. The CDR3 region has the DNA TGTGCCAGCAGCCAAGTGACTAGCGGGAGGGCCGAAAAGACCCAGTACTTC.

The rearrangement joins TRBV18 to TRBJ2-3; D gene unclear. Germline V gives CDR1 KGHSH, CDR2 LQKENI. V dropped 2 bases and J dropped 6 bases, with 12 bases sitting between them. The CDR3 covers 14 residues. This CDR3 reads CASSPLGQVDTQYF. CDR3 DNA: TGTGCCAGCTCACCATTAGGGCAAGTCGATACGCAGTATTTT.

The chain is built from TRBV6-5 and TRBJ2-1; 9 nucleotides align to TRBD2. The germline V gene encodes CDR1 MNHEY and CDR2 SVGAGI. After removal of 2 bases from V and 7 bases from J, the junction contained 6 bases not matched to a gene. The CDR3 has 15 amino acids. The CDR3 sequence is CASSYATSGQNEQFF. CDR3 coding DNA: TGTGCCAGCAGTTACGCGACTAGCGGACAGAATGAGCAGTTCTTC.

This clonotype was counted many times. The DNA for the CDR3 is TGCAGTGTAGGAGGATCGTTCTTC. It is translated as CSVGGSFF. This sequence joins TRBV29-1 and TRBJ2-1, with D maybe TRBD2 (5 bases). The germline CDR1 and CDR2 sequences are SQVTM and ANQGSEA. The CDR3 spans 8 residues.

This clonotype was seen a few times. This sequence joins TRBV7-2 and TRBJ2-3; possibly TRBD2 for D (6 bases). Germline V gives CDR1 SGHTA, CDR2 FQGNSA. V lost 4 bases to trimming and J lost 1 base, with 15 bases between them. The CDR3 totals 16 residues. The chain's CDR3 is CASSSSGTRRTDTQYF. The DNA of the CDR3 is TGTGCCAGCAGCTCTTCCGGGACTCGCCGCACAGATACGCAGTATTTT.